The 21 T cell receptor beta chains below all came from one sample that was sequenced in a study of OX40 agonist ivuxolimab in advanced cancers. Sequencing was performed with immunoSEQ multiplex PCR; in TCRdb, only in-frame clones are kept and a portion is missing. The table shows approximately 30,000 clones, with around 86% occurring only once. Specimen: CD4+ or CD8+ T cells sorted from blood, collected in a trial of the OX40 agonist ivuxolimab. All receptors derive from an adult with an advanced solid tumor such as melanoma, head and neck, liver or kidney cancer.

This chain uses TRBV19 with TRBJ2-7, with 8 bases matching TRBD1. With V trimmed by 4 bases and J by 6 bases, 5 bases remained unmatched. This CDR3 region has 13 residues. Germline values: CDR1 LNHDA, CDR2 SQIVND (reference sequence). The DNA for the CDR3 is TGTGCCAGTAGTAGGACAGGGTGGGCCGAGCAGTACTTC. It yields the protein CASSRTGWAEQYF.

The V call is TRBV12-1, the J call TRBJ1-2. TRBV12-1 is noted as a pseudogene. The CDR3 is 13 residues long. The CDR3 DNA reads TGTGCCAGCAGCACCTTTTGCGGCTATGGCTACACCTTC. It codes for CASSTFCGYGYTF.

The chain joins TRBV5-6 to TRBJ2-7, with 7 bases that match TRBD2. The germline CDR1 and CDR2 sequences are SGHDT and YYEEEE. After removal of 3 bases from V and 7 bases from J, the junction contained 7 bases not matched to a gene. CDR3 length equals 13 residues. The CDR3 coding sequence is TGTGCCAGCAGCTCTAGCGGCACGGGGGAGCAGTACTTC. Its protein is CASSSSGTGEQYF.

This clone showed up just once. The V call is TRBV6-5, the J call TRBJ2-5, with unresolved D. Trimming shortened V by 3 bases and J by 4 bases, and 6 bases separated the two germline ends. The CDR3 totals 12 residues. Looked up from germline, CDR1 is MNHEY and CDR2 is SVGAGI. The CDR3 DNA follows: TGTGCCAGCAGTTATGGGATAGAGACCCAGTACTTC. The encoded protein is CASSYGIETQYF.

This clone has only one observation. This chain links TRBV20-1 with TRBJ1-6, with a weak D call TRBD1 (6 bases). V dropped 0 bases and J dropped 17 bases, with 11 bases sitting between them. CDR1 is DFQATT, CDR2 SNEGSKA, per germline (reference sequence). This CDR3 is 11 amino acids long. In DNA, the CDR3 is TGCAGTGCTAGAGATCGGCAGGGGATCCACTTT. This translates into CSARDRQGIHF.

This chain joins TRBV2 and TRBJ2-3; D is perhaps TRBD1 (6 bases). Per the germline V gene, CDR1 is SNHLY and CDR2 is FYNNEI. The CDR3 length is 13 residues. V was clipped by 7 bases and J by 0 bases, with 8 bases between them. CDR3 region: CASNRVSTDTQYF. In DNA form, the CDR3 reads TGTGCCAGCAACAGGGTGAGCACAGATACGCAGTATTTT.

V and J are TRBV7-9 and TRBJ2-7; unclear D gene. Germline V gives CDR1 SEHNR, CDR2 FQNEAQ (reference sequence). CDR3 length: 16 amino acids. V lost 4 bases to trimming and J lost 3 bases, with 19 bases between them. The CDR3: CASSSKTQSAVYEQYF. In DNA, the CDR3 is TGTGCCAGCAGCTCCAAAACCCAGTCTGCTGTCTACGAGCAGTACTTC.

This clone appeared a single time. The chain links TRBV6-5 to TRBJ2-3; D assignment may be TRBD1 or TRBD2 (6 bases each). Germline loops: CDR1 MNHEY, CDR2 SVGAGI. The CDR3 extends over 15 amino acids. V was cut by 6 bases and J by 1 base, with 14 bases left in between. This CDR3 is CASSHRGRGTDTQYF. For the CDR3, the DNA is TGTGCCAGCAGCCACCGGGGGCGTGGCACAGATACGCAGTATTTT.

CDR3 in DNA: TGTGCCAGCAGCTCCTCCGGCGTCACAGACACAGATACGCAGTATTTT. Its protein is CASSSSGVTDTDTQYF. The V and J genes are TRBV7-2 and TRBJ2-3; the D is unclear. This CDR3 has 16 amino acids. CDR1 is SGHTA, CDR2 FQGNSA, per germline. Between the trimmed V and J ends, which lost 4 bases and 2 bases, there was a span of 16 bases.

The rearrangement uses TRBV7-8 and TRBJ2-3; D unclear. Germline loops: CDR1 SGHVS, CDR2 FQNEAQ. The CDR3 runs to 13 residues. V was pared by 4 bases and J by 2 bases, with 7 bases between. The chain's CDR3 is CASSSPLTDTQYF. The CDR3 coding sequence is TGTGCCAGCAGCTCCCCCCTCACAGATACGCAGTATTTT. Based on the CDR3 plus reference TRBV7-8 and TRBJ2-3, the full variable domain is GAGVSQSPRYKVAKRGQDVALRCDPISGHVSLFWYQQALGQGPEFLTYFQNEAQLDKSGLPSDRFFAERPEGSVSTLKIQRTQQEDSAVYLCASSSPLTDTQYFGPGTRLTVL.

The V call is TRBV5-4, the J call TRBJ1-3; D is undetermined. Trimming left V 4 bases short and J 2 bases short, with 10 bases between. Germline V gene data show CDR1 as SGHNT and CDR2 as YYREEE (reference sequence). The CDR3 length is 14 residues. As DNA, the CDR3 is TGTGCCAGCAGCGGCGGAGCGACTGGAAACACCATATATTTT. Encoded protein: CASSGGATGNTIYF.

This sequence joins TRBV6-1 and TRBJ1-2, with 8 bases aligning to TRBD1. Germline CDR1 is MNHNS and CDR2 is SASEGT. This CDR3 region has 13 residues. V lost 6 bases to trimming and J lost 2 bases; unmatched junction nucleotides: 2. The chain's CDR3 is CASSGDRNYGYTF. In nucleotides, the CDR3 is TGTGCCAGCAGCGGGGACAGGAACTATGGCTACACCTTC.

The CDR3 region has the DNA TGTGCCTGGAGTACAGGGGGAGGCTACACCTTC. It encodes CAWSTGGGYTF. The rearrangement joins TRBV30 to TRBJ1-2; TRBD1 agrees at 8 bases. With V trimmed by 2 bases and J by 8 bases, 1 base remained unmatched. CDR3 size: 11 residues. Germline V lookup: CDR1 GTSNPN, CDR2 SVGIG (reference sequence).

V gene TRBV10-3 combines with J gene TRBJ1-6; D call uncertain. Trimming stripped 6 bases from V and 8 bases from J, with 8 bases between. The CDR3 covers 12 residues. Germline CDR1 ENHRY, CDR2 SYGVKD. The CDR3 nucleotides are TGTGCCATCAGGCGGGGTGATTCACCCCTCCACTTT. As protein: CAIRRGDSPLHF.

V usage is TRBV6-1 and J usage is TRBJ1-6; D is perhaps TRBD1 (5 bases). Germline CDR1 and CDR2: MNHNS and SASEGT. The CDR3 loop spans 15 amino acids. The ends were cut back, 6 bases at V and 10 bases at J, with 19 bases in the middle. The CDR3 region is CASRGLRGRESPLHF. CDR3 in DNA: TGTGCCAGCAGGGGGCTGAGGGGTCGGGAATCACCCCTCCACTTT.

The V gene is TRBV19, the J gene TRBJ1-5; unclear D gene. V dropped 1 base and J dropped 1 base, with 8 bases sitting between them. The CDR3 spans 15 residues. In germline, CDR1 is LNHDA, CDR2 SQIVND (reference sequence). The DNA for the CDR3 is TGTGCCAGTAGTATAGCCCCTGACAGCAATCAGCCCCAGCATTTT. Its translation: CASSIAPDSNQPQHF. Supplemented by reference TRBV19 and TRBJ1-5, the full variable domain reads DGGITQSPKYLFRKEGQNVTLSCEQNLNHDAMYWYRQDPGQGLRLIYYSQIVNDFQKGDIAEGYSVSREKKESFPLTVTSAQKNPTAFYLCASSIAPDSNQPQHFGDGTRLSIL.

A remark on this clone: Other DNA sequences from this sample encode an identical CDR3 as well. The gene calls are TRBV29-1 and TRBJ1-1; unclear D gene. CDR3 size: 11 residues. The germline V gene encodes CDR1 SQVTM and CDR2 ANQGSEA. The V gene lost 4 bases and the J gene lost 0 bases, with 3 bases spanning the gap. CDR3 loop: CSVGVNTEAFF. The CDR3 bases are TGCAGCGTTGGGGTGAACACTGAAGCTTTCTTT.

On this clone itself: Other DNA sequences in the sample encode the same CDR3. V is TRBV6-1 and J is TRBJ2-3; the match to TRBD2 covers 11 bases. Germline CDR1 reads MNHNS; CDR2 reads SASEGT. The CDR3 is made up of 17 amino acids. The ends lost 4 bases at V and 6 bases at J; junction bases unmatched: 12. The CDR3, as DNA: TGTGCCAGCAGTGCACTTCCTGGGCTAGCGGGGGGCGATACGCAGTATTTT. Protein sequence: CASSALPGLAGGDTQYF.

This chain uses TRBV10-3 with TRBJ2-3; D remains ambiguous. V was cut by 4 bases and J by 8 bases, with 13 bases left in between. The germline V gene has CDR1 ENHRY and CDR2 SYGVKD. The CDR3 length is 13 residues. The CDR3 sequence is CAISVRAPGTQYF. Written as DNA, the CDR3 is TGTGCCATCAGTGTCCGGGCCCCGGGTACGCAGTATTTT.

The chain carries TRBV25-1 and TRBJ2-7; the D gene is possibly TRBD1 (6 bases). The CDR3 sequence is 13 residues long. The V end was cut by 8 bases, the J end by 3 bases, with 14 bases between. Looked up from germline, CDR1 is MGHDK and CDR2 is SYGVNS. The CDR3 loop reads CASEQGGVYEQYF. The CDR3 nucleotides read TGTGCCAGCGAACAGGGTGGGGTCTACGAGCAGTACTTC.

DNA of the CDR3: TGCGCCAGCAGCCCACCGGGATTGAACACTGAAGCTTTCTTT. This encodes CASSPPGLNTEAFF. The chain carries TRBV5-1 and TRBJ1-1; D uncertain. V was shortened by 4 bases and J by 0 bases, with 10 bases between the two germline ends. This CDR3 region has 14 residues. Germline loops: CDR1 SGHRS, CDR2 YFSETQ.